Sequencing of this TCR beta chain was carried out in a study of blood T cell repertoires in COVID-19. About the study: COVID-19 samples from acute and convalescent phases originated in the United States, Italy and Spain. PBMCs, B-cell-depleted T cells, or T cells were the source of the cDNA or gDNA that made up the material.

The CDR3 length is 16 residues. Per germline, CDR1 LNHDA and CDR2 SQIVND (reference sequence). Losses at the gene ends were 4 bases for V and 2 bases for J; bases not matched to a gene: 4. Under the authors' procedure: Reference gene primer amplification gave nucleated cell count estimates. TCRdb's table, derived via immunoSEQ multiplex PCR, lists solely in-frame clones and lacks some. Clone size and V and J calls were adopted from that table, with D and trimming inferred from the DNA. The sample has roughly 57,000 clones; 85% to 95% are singletons. This sequence was found in a human donor in a cohort sampled during active COVID-19. The rearrangement links TRBV19 to TRBJ1-4; the match to TRBD1 covers 10 bases. Sequencing was performed on peripheral blood. The CDR3 DNA sequence: TGTGCCAGTAGTAAAGACAGGGGGCTTACTAATGAAAAACTGTTTTTT. Translation: CASSKDRGLTNEKLFF.